This TCR beta chain derives from a study of blood T cell repertoires in COVID-19. Trimming at V came to 3 bases and at J to 8 bases, leaving 5 bases not matched to a gene. This CDR3 comprises 13 residues. The germline CDR1 and CDR2 sequences are SGHRS and YFSETQ. Assay used: immunoSEQ multiplex PCR; TCRdb lists only in-frame clones, some missing. Of about 120,000 clones listed, about 86% are singletons. This clone showed up just once. V and J are TRBV5-1 and TRBJ1-2; TRBD1 aligns across 9 bases. The TCR originated in a woman aged 50 to 60 with acute or convalescent COVID-19. The sequencing sample was made of peripheral blood. The CDR3: CASSSDRGRGYTF. CDR3 sequence (DNA): TGCGCCAGCAGCTCGGACAGGGGACGGGGCTACACCTTC.